This record concerns one TCR beta chain sequence. Methods used by the authors: Counts of nucleated cells, estimated from reference gene primer amplification, were obtained. Sequenced by immunoSEQ multiplex PCR; TCRdb stores in-frame clones only, minus some. V and J calls and clone size are as listed in that table; D and trimming were resolved from the DNA. The sample has roughly 100,000 clones, around 90% seen once; the top ten hold 17%. The CDR3 is 14 amino acids. The V gene's germline CDR1 is MNHEY and CDR2 SVGAGI. Trimming took off 7 bases at V and 4 bases at J, with 16 bases between the two ends. This sample was included in a study of blood T cell repertoires in COVID-19.

The chain joins TRBV6-5 to TRBJ1-1; D is unresolved. This receptor was obtained from a man over 45 with acute or convalescent COVID-19. Sequenced sample: peripheral blood. The CDR3 is CASINQDWGTEAFF. For the CDR3, the DNA is TGTGCCAGCATTAATCAGGACTGGGGCACTGAAGCTTTCTTT.